The present T cell receptor beta chain was sequenced within a study of regulatory T cells in long-lasting Graves disease (dated by TCRdb to 2020 to 2023). As for the study more broadly: To count as having persistent Graves' disease, a patient had to have received antithyroid drug treatment for over 5 years with TSH receptor autoantibodies remaining persistently positive. The study was conducted in China and was registered as a clinical trial. A total of around 35 samples underwent TCR sequencing, from roughly 13 patients with persistent Graves' disease and around 20 patients with newly diagnosed Graves' disease. This study used TCR sequencing and RNA sequencing of peripheral blood to compare persistent Graves' disease patients against newly diagnosed Graves' disease patients. Persistent Graves' disease patients in the clinical cohort had taken antithyroid drugs for around 10 years on average.

CDR1 MNHEY and CDR2 SMNVEV were looked up in the germline V gene (reference sequence). From cysteine to phenylalanine, the CDR3 is 14 amino acids long. Only CDR3 DNA remains: 42 bases, in frame from the first base. The V end gives up 5 bases and the J end 8 bases, leaving 7 bases in the junction not matched to a gene. Paper-wide results and their limitations: More public clonotypes were shared among persistent patients (under 3,000) than among newly diagnosed patients (966). The study examined only peripheral blood because the primary lesion, thyroid tissue, could not be accessed. Compared with newly diagnosed patients, patients with persistent Graves' disease had lower TCR Shannon entropy and fewer highly expanded clones, which suggests clonal expansion. Only the TCR beta chain was sequenced and analyzed. The small sample size was acknowledged by the authors as a limitation that may reduce accuracy. Persistent disease showed preferential use of TRBV28, TRBJ1-2 and TRBJ2-5, whereas newly diagnosed disease favored TRBV20-1 and TRBJ2-1.

The intended sense of this specimen's time point label: persistent/refractory GD, antithyroid drugs over 5 years with positive TRAb. For both TCR sequencing and RNA sequencing, RNA was extracted from PBMCs using TRIzol. The diagnosis of Graves' disease followed American Thyroid Association guidelines. The patients came from an endocrinology department in Xi'an, China. From each patient, around 9.3 milliliters of peripheral blood was collected into an EDTA anticoagulant tube. Ficoll Paque Plus density gradient separation was used to isolate PBMCs, and no further T cell sorting was performed. An Agilent 2100 Bioanalyzer and agarose gel were used to assess RNA quality, and a NanoDrop 2000 was used to measure RNA concentration. Library prep was done by multiplex PCR. Sequencer: Illumina HiSeq 4000. iRepertoire HTBI primers and Arm-PCR amplification of CDR3 regions were used to construct TCR beta libraries. Gel purification was performed on PCR products prior to sequencing. As for the original processing: Gene usage analysis of CDR3 amino acid clonotypes relied on the 55 to 80 TRBV and 12 to 15 TRBJ segments identified across samples. Filtered high-quality paired reads were merged into contigs using COPE and FqMerger. BLAST was used to align contigs to IMGT TRBV, TRBD and TRBJ reference genes, with CDR3 defined following IMGT. Clonotypes above 0.1% frequency were classified as highly expanded clones. Shannon entropy served as the measure of repertoire diversity, while the Gini coefficient captured V-J evenness. A clonotype was considered public if more than one individual shared it. The public reads were run again by TCRdb, first through fastp at Q25 and then through MiXCR, and only productive beta chains were kept. Entries are consolidated by CDR3 protein sequence, retaining the most common genes and DNA. It is TCRdb's table, rather than the study itself, that gives the V and J calls and clone size. In all, the sample holds some 280,000 distinct CDR3 sequences, and 22% of those were seen once. Together, the top ten hold 56% of the sample.

This clonotype has a count of ten or more. The antigen it binds to is not known. No much larger clone exists at a distance of one base, and base qualities are not known. The receptor chain draws on TRBV27 and TRBJ1-4, with 8 central nucleotides matching TRBD1. The sequencing used peripheral blood mononuclear cells (PBMCs), collected when the disease was refractory, from a patient treated with antithyroid drugs. This receptor was identified in a female donor with Graves disease. The CDR3 amino acid sequence is: CASSGNRGKEKLFF. The DNA is TGTGCCAGCAGTGGTAACAGGGGGAAGGAAAAACTGTTTTTT.